This entry concerns a single TCR beta chain. The data derive from a study of blood T cells in healthy people across ages. Sample-barcoded 5' priming and a J-beta primer mix drove a second PCR of about 7 to 11 cycles. Each CDR3 protein gets one entry after TCRdb re-called the 5' RACE reads with MiXCR. The sample yields approximately 2,000,000 distinct CDR3 sequences, roughly two fifths seen once. This TCR came from a human donor in good health. Material: blood.

CDR3 residues: CATSRSMTSGGAVEQFF. The CDR3 DNA reads as TGTGCCACCAGCAGATCTATGACTAGCGGGGGGGCAGTGGAGCAGTTCTTC. This chain links TRBV15 with TRBJ2-1; 14 nucleotides align to TRBD2. After removal of 2 bases from V and 10 bases from J, the junction contained 10 bases not matched to a gene. The CDR3 runs 17 residues. Germline loops: CDR1 LNHNV, CDR2 YYDKDF (reference sequence). Full variable domain (outside the CDR3, taken from reference TRBV15 and TRBJ2-1): DAMVIQNPRYQVTQFGKPVTLSCSQTLNHNVMYWYQQKSSQAPKLLFHYYDKDFNNEADTPDNFQSRRPNTSFCFLDIRSPGLGDTAMYLCATSRSMTSGGAVEQFFGPGTRLTVL.